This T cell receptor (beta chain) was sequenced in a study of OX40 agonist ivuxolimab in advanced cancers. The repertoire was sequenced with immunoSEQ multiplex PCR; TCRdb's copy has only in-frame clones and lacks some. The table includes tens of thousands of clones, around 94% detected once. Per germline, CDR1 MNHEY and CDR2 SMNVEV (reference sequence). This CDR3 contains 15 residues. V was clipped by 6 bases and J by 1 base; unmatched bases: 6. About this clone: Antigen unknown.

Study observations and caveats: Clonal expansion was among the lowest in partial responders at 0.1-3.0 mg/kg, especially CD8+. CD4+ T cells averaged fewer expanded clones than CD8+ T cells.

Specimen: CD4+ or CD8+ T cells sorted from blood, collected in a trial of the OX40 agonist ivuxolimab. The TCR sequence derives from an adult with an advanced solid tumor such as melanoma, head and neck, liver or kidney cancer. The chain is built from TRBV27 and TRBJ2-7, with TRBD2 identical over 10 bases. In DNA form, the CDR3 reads TGTGCCAGCAGATCCTCTAGCGGGAGTTCCTACGAGCAGTACTTC. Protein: CASRSSSGSSYEQYF.